The 7 T cell receptor beta chains below come from one sample, sequenced in a study of blood T cell repertoires in COVID-19. Sequencing used immunoSEQ multiplex PCR; TCRdb keeps in-frame clones, though not all of them. The data show around 77,000 clones, with about 88% seen just once and approximately 16% held by the top ten. The sample taken for sequencing was peripheral blood. These receptors originate from a woman over 75 with active or convalescent COVID-19.

The DNA of the CDR3 is TGTGCCAGCAGCGGGGACAGGGACTTGGGTAAGTCTGGAAACACCATATATTTT. This sequence encodes CASSGDRDLGKSGNTIYF. This chain connects TRBV7-3 to TRBJ1-3, with 9 positions matching TRBD1. The CDR3 runs 18 residues. The V gene's germline CDR1 is SGHTA and CDR2 FQGTGA. The J segment lost 1 base and the V segment lost 5 bases, leaving 12 bases of the junction unmatched.

In this sample, this clone turned up once. V usage is TRBV7-2 and J usage is TRBJ2-2; 7 nucleotides agree with TRBD1. J gave up 7 bases and V 5 bases, and 10 bases lay outside the gene matches. Per germline, CDR1 SGHTA and CDR2 FQGNSA. The CDR3 runs to 15 residues. CDR3 DNA: TGTGCCAGCAGCCAACGGGACAGAGAGATCGGGGAGCTGTTTTTT. It encodes CASSQRDREIGELFF.

The chain recombines TRBV11-1 with TRBJ1-1, with D uncertain. Germline V CDR1 and CDR2: SGHAT, FQDESV (reference sequence). The CDR3 length is 13 residues. V was shortened by 5 bases and J by 5 bases, with 12 bases between the two germline ends. CDR3 DNA: TGTGCCAGCAGCCGAGGAGGGCGGACTGAAGCTTTCTTT. It encodes CASSRGGRTEAFF.

A few counts support this clone. The genes are TRBV21-1 and TRBJ2-7; no check of the table's D call, TRBD2, against the DNA was made. TRBV21-1 is listed as a pseudogene. The CDR3 spans 14 residues. The CDR3 DNA follows: TGTGCCAGCAGCAAACGGGAGGGAACCTACGAGCAGTACTTC. Translated, it gives CASSKREGTYEQYF.

The J gene is TRBJ1-1, the V gene TRBV18; 9 bases line up with TRBD1. CDR1 and CDR2 (germline): KGHSH, LQKENI. The CDR3 has 14 amino acids. Germline trimming cut 2 bases from V and 5 bases from J; bases unmatched to any gene: 3. The CDR3: CASSPGTGLTEAFF. The CDR3 nucleotides read TGTGCCAGCTCACCAGGGACAGGGCTAACTGAAGCTTTCTTT. Based on the CDR3 plus reference TRBV18 and TRBJ1-1, the full variable domain is NAGVMQNPRHLVRRRGQEARLRCSPMKGHSHVYWYRQLPEEGLKFMVYLQKENIIDESGMPKERFSAEFPKEGPSILRIQQVVRGDSAAYFCASSPGTGLTEAFFGQGTRLTVV.

The genes are TRBV28 and TRBJ2-7; the match to TRBD2 covers 12 bases. The junction had 9 bases not matched to a gene; V was cut back by 3 bases and J by 3 bases. Per germline, CDR1 MDHEN and CDR2 SYDVKM. The CDR3 extends over 17 amino acids. The CDR3 coding sequence is TGTGCCAGCAGTTTCGTCCGACCGGGACTAGCGGGCTACGAGCAGTACTTC. Its protein product is CASSFVRPGLAGYEQYF.

The genes are TRBV7-2 and TRBJ1-4, with 8 bases lining up with TRBD1. The V gene's germline CDR1 is SGHTA and CDR2 FQGNSA. The CDR3 loop spans 14 amino acids. The junction had 4 bases not matched to a gene; V was cut back by 3 bases and J by 7 bases. The CDR3 reads CASSFQGAGEKLFF. For the CDR3, the DNA is TGTGCCAGCAGCTTCCAGGGGGCGGGTGAAAAACTGTTTTTT.